This TCR beta chain comes out of a study of Ad26.COV2.S vaccination and SARS-CoV-2 variants. General study results and limits: Reported findings describe substantial breadth in spike-specific CD8+ and CD4+ T cell responses following vaccination. Responses of T cells in total may have been underestimated by the TCR breadth and depth analyses. Ad26.COV2.S recipients had broader spike-specific TCRs (P = 0.0014). Placebo and vaccine recipients had non-spike TCR breadth that was similar.

TCRdb's copy holds only in-frame clones and misses some; the assay was immunoSEQ multiplex PCR. The sample has about 180,000 clones, roughly nine tenths seen once; the top ten hold under 7.5%. This clone was recorded once. Antigen: not known. Sequenced material: peripheral blood, taken after recovery from COVID-19. The TCR originated in a human donor who had recovered from COVID-19.

CDR3 coding DNA: TGTGCCACCAGCAGAGATCGGCTAGCGGGGGAGACCCAGTACTTC. The encoded protein is CATSRDRLAGETQYF. The rearrangement joins TRBV15 to TRBJ2-5, with 9 bases identical to TRBD2. V lost 0 bases and J lost 5; bases outside the gene matches: 4. Germline CDR1 is LNHNV and CDR2 is YYDKDF (reference sequence). The CDR3 is 15 residues long.